Presented here are 12 T cell receptor beta chains from one specimen sequenced in a study of T cells in Graves' hyperthyroidism and ophthalmopathy. It was RNA transcripts that yielded the amplified TCR beta CDR3 regions. Using the HTBI primer set, a first-round RT-PCR was run on the TCR CDR3. Via MiXCR, TCRdb re-called the multiplex PCR reads, giving one row per CDR3 protein. The sample holds roughly 180,000 distinct CDR3 sequences, about a tenth seen once. Sequencing was done on a sample of blood. These receptors originate from a woman between 18 and 29 years old with Graves' hyperthyroidism that later progressed to Graves' ophthalmopathy.

Many counts were recorded for this clonotype. This sequence joins TRBV28 and TRBJ2-5, with D tentatively TRBD2 (6 bases). The CDR3 consists of 14 residues. Germline CDR1 and CDR2: MDHEN and SYDVKM. Trimming took 4 bases from V and 3 from J, leaving 12 bases between them. As DNA, the CDR3 is TGTGCCAGCAGTTCCCTGGGACTCGAAGAGACCCAGTACTTC. Translated: CASSSLGLEETQYF.

V gene TRBV7-3 combines with J gene TRBJ1-2, with no clear D. V lost 6 bases and J 8 bases, leaving 13 bases between the germline ends. The germline gives CDR1 SGHTA, CDR2 FQGTGA. CDR3 length: 12 amino acids. This CDR3 is CASSKSSRGYTF. The DNA for the CDR3 is TGTGCCAGCAGTAAAAGCTCTCGGGGCTACACCTTC.

V usage is TRBV4-2 and J usage is TRBJ2-3, with 11 bases that match TRBD2. Germline lookup yields CDR1 LGHNA and CDR2 YNFKEQ. CDR3 length: 18 residues. With 1 base clipped from V and 0 bases from J, the junction kept 6 bases outside the gene matches. The CDR3 nucleotides are TGTGCCAGCAGCCAAGCCGTAGCGGGAGGGGGTAGCACAGATACGCAGTATTTT. Its protein is CASSQAVAGGGSTDTQYF.

This clonotype was counted at least ten times. The genes are TRBV25-1 and TRBJ2-3; 7 bases line up with TRBD2. The ends lost 1 base at V and 3 bases at J; junction bases unmatched: 4. This CDR3 has 15 amino acids. Germline-derived CDR1 and CDR2 are MGHDK and SYGVNS. The CDR3 DNA is TGTGCCAGCAGTGAATGGGGCGGGAGTACAGATACGCAGTATTTT. Protein sequence: CASSEWGGSTDTQYF.

This clonotype was seen many times. The chain is built from TRBV12-3 or TRBV12-4 and TRBJ1-1, with a weak D call TRBD1 (5 bases). This CDR3 is 17 amino acids long. Trimming pared 3 bases from V and 4 bases from J, leaving 21 bases between. This chain's CDR3 is CASSFAPGLRGSTEAFF. The CDR3 coding sequence is TGTGCCAGCAGTTTCGCCCCGGGTCTTAGGGGTAGCACTGAAGCTTTCTTT.

This clonotype was seen only a few times. Mismatch with germline at one junction end may stem from a read error. The chain employs TRBV4-2 and TRBJ1-6; D gene unclear. The germline V gene has CDR1 LGHNA and CDR2 YNFKEQ. CDR3 length equals 17 residues. CDR3 region: CASSQGWRNSNNSPLHF. The CDR3 DNA reads TGTGCCAGCAGCCAAGGTTGGCGGAACTCCAATAATTCACCCCTCCACTTT.

Concerning this clonotype: A single base separates this from a much larger clone, so it may be a read error. V usage is TRBV30 and J usage is TRBJ2-2; TRBD1 aligns across 7 bases. J lost 3 bases, V lost 0 bases, and 1 base had no gene match. CDR1 and CDR2 (germline): GTSNPN, SVGIG (reference sequence). The CDR3 loop spans 14 amino acids. CDR3 sequence (DNA): TGTGCCTGGAGTGTTGACAGGGACACCGGGGAGCTGTTTTTT. It is translated as CAWSVDRDTGELFF.

This clonotype was detected many times. This rearrangement joins TRBV24-1 to TRBJ2-1; D is undetermined. Germline CDR1 reads KGHDR; CDR2 reads SFDVKD. The CDR3 runs to 14 residues. Trimming took 4 bases from V and 7 from J, leaving 13 bases between them. CDR3: CATSDLPAGNEQFF. The CDR3 DNA reads TGTGCCACCAGTGACCTTCCCGCCGGGAATGAGCAGTTCTTC.

There are many counts of this clonotype. The chain employs TRBV10-3 and TRBJ1-1, with 7 bases fitting TRBD1. The J segment lost 3 bases and the V segment lost 7 bases, leaving 5 bases of the junction unmatched. Germline V CDR1 and CDR2: ENHRY, SYGVKD. This CDR3 comprises 13 residues. The chain's CDR3 is CAITRDRDTEAFF. CDR3 DNA sequence: TGTGCCATCACCCGAGACAGGGACACTGAAGCTTTCTTT.

The chain couples TRBV29-1 to TRBJ2-1, with D perhaps matching TRBD1 (6 bases). The V end lost 8 bases, the J end lost 1 base, and 15 bases lay between the germline ends. CDR3 length equals 14 residues. The V gene's germline CDR1 is SQVTM and CDR2 ANQGSEA. CDR3 bases: TGCAGCCATCTCAGGGGAGAGTCCTACAATGAGCAGTTCTTC. The encoded protein is CSHLRGESYNEQFF.

This clonotype turned up a few times. A much larger clone lies one base from this, so it may be a read error. The genes are TRBV27 and TRBJ2-7; D not resolved. With 5 bases removed from V and 0 bases from J, the gap between germline ends came to 17 bases. The CDR3 is 16 amino acids. Germline V gives CDR1 MNHEY, CDR2 SMNVEV (reference sequence). The CDR3 nucleotides read TGTGCCAGCAGTGATTTAGTGGGATTGAGCTCCTACGAGCAGTACTTC. Its protein product is CASSDLVGLSSYEQYF.

The sample holds many counts of this clonotype. This chain connects TRBV7-8 to TRBJ2-1, with 8 bases aligning to TRBD1. CDR1 is SGHVS and CDR2 is FQNEAQ in the germline V gene. CDR3 length: 16 amino acids. The V gene end was trimmed by 4 bases and the J gene end by 3 bases; junction bases not matched to a gene: 8. CDR3 DNA: TGTGCCAGCAGCTCATCGGACAGGGAAGACTACAATGAGCAGTTCTTC. Residues: CASSSSDREDYNEQFF.